This paragraph reports one T cell receptor beta chain. Other DNA sequences in the same sample also yield this CDR3. Authors' analysis steps: Quantification of nucleated cells was approximated via reference gene primer amplification. The repertoire was sequenced with immunoSEQ multiplex PCR; TCRdb's copy has only in-frame clones and lacks some. The D gene and trimming were derived from the DNA, and the V and J assignments and clone size from that table. Of some 250,000 clones listed, just under 85% are singletons. The data originate from a study of blood T cell repertoires in COVID-19. Background on the study: The United States, Italy and Spain supplied acute and convalescent COVID-19 samples.

Participants' reported clinical history set cohort assignment. Among Cohort 3 donors, those recovered had two negative PCRs, clearance, or symptom resolution. This clonotype was obtained from a man between 35 and 55 years old who had recovered from COVID-19. Sequenced sample: PBMCs or T cells enriched from blood (not recorded which).

The CDR3 region is CAISESRTGETQYF. The CDR3 bases are TGTGCCATCAGTGAGTCTAGAACGGGAGAGACCCAGTACTTC. This chain connects TRBV10-3 to TRBJ2-5, with unresolved D. Deletions cut 0 bases from V and 4 bases from J, with 9 bases between. CDR1 is ENHRY, CDR2 SYGVKD, per germline. This CDR3 is 14 amino acids long.